This T cell receptor beta chain was documented in a study of beta chain features in type 1 diabetes (dated by TCRdb to between 2017 and 2018). About the investigation overall: No differences in mean age, gender distribution, total cell number or subset yield were found between patients and healthy donors. A total of 107,917,701 sorted cells were examined across all samples, and the number of cells per subset was strongly correlated with RNA yield. Whereas all 28 donors provided naive and central memory subsets, regulatory and stem cell-like memory subsets were isolated from just 8 patients and about eight healthy donors. In the study, TCRB repertoires of sorted circulating CD4+ T cell subsets from recently diagnosed type 1 diabetes patients were compared with those of matched healthy donors.

The germline V and J ends show losses of 4 bases and 7 bases respectively, and no gene match explains 12 bases of the junction. CDR1 and CDR2, looked up from the germline V gene, are SGHTA and FQGNSA. The CDR3 runs 16 amino acids, cysteine and phenylalanine included. The retained sequence is limited to the CDR3, 48 bases, with the frame set at the first base. The High Capacity cDNA Reverse Transcription Kit was used to reverse transcribe all of the isolated RNA, meaning that expressed TCRB transcripts were what got sequenced. Naive, central memory and regulatory T cell samples underwent deep immunoSEQ sequencing, averaging roughly 3.3 million total reads per sample. Sorted cells were lysed in RLT buffer and RNA was extracted with DNase-treated RNeasy Micro or Mini kits, depending on cell number. Each cell subset was processed separately to prevent cross-contamination, with patient and healthy donor samples processed together. TCRB sequences were amplified from cDNA with the immunoSEQ multiplex PCR, producing 87-bp fragments spanning the CDR3 region. The amplicons were sequenced using the Illumina HiSeq platform. As for the authors' bioinformatics: PCR bias was computationally corrected using synthetic template baselines, reads within Hamming distance 2 were collapsed, and singletons that could not be merged were discarded. Reads were aligned to IMGT to assign V, D and J genes, CDR3 length, and insertions or deletions at six rearrangement sites. Within each subset, clonotype counts were normalized to sorted cell number, and only after that were true diversity and Gini coefficients computed with the tcR R package. Repertoire sharing was quantified using the overlap coefficient calculated on TCRB nucleotide sequences. TCRdb's version of the immuneACCESS table is confined to in-frame rearrangements and falls short of the full clone set. An unresolved V gene accounts for under half of the shortfall where checked; the remainder is of unknown origin. V and J calls and clone size are copied from that table; D and trimming were computed from the DNA. The sample table holds hundreds of thousands of clones, of which around 15% were seen once. The ten largest clones take up about 6.7% of the sample.

This clone has at least ten counts. Its antigen remains undetermined. No base qualities exist here, and no much larger clone lies one base off it. The study at large found these results: Only small numbers of individuals were included in the HLA sub-analyses, which left unresolved whether HLA type had any influence on TCRB rearrangement. PCR may preferentially amplify shorter templates, but because patient and control samples were amplified and corrected together, any resulting skew would affect both groups equally. Patients with type 1 diabetes made fewer insertions and deleted more nucleotides at VDJ recombination sites, implying thymic rearrangement abnormalities. Type 1 diabetes patients showed a moderate but significant shortening of TCRB CDR3 length in all four CD4+ subsets. Naive, central memory and regulatory TCRB repertoires appeared to be more alike among patients than among healthy donors. Sequencing cDNA rather than genomic DNA could over-represent highly expressing activated cells, although activation and CD3 levels did not differ between groups.

A single peripheral blood draw of about 116 mL on average was collected from each donor into heparinised tubes. Using a panel that included CD45RO, CCR7, CD25, CD127, CD95 and CD27, naive, central memory, regulatory and stem cell-like memory CD4+ T cells were sorted on a BD FACSAria II. A purity above 98% was achieved for all sorted populations. PBMCs were isolated right away by Lymphoprep density gradient centrifugation and were stained directly, without culture. So that batch effects would be minimized, each experiment stained and sorted samples in pairs, pairing one healthy donor with one patient.

The receptor chain draws on TRBV7-2 and TRBJ2-2; TRBD2 matches 7 bases in the middle. Sequenced input: central memory CD4+ T cells from blood. The sequence was collected from a man aged 25-45 years in good health. The sequence in DNA is TGTGCCAGCAGCTGGGCGAGCGGGATCGGGGTCGGGGAGCTGTTTTTT. It specifies CASSWASGIGVGELFF.